This T cell receptor (beta chain) appears in the sequencing data of a study of shared clonotypes between healthy human individuals. There are 15 residues in the CDR3. Germline CDR1 is KGHSH and CDR2 is LQKENI. The trim removed 0 bases at V and 12 bases at J, leaving 8 bases unmatched. Profiling relied on immunoSEQ multiplex PCR, and the TCRdb table lists in-frame clones only, not all of them. The sample contains hundreds of thousands of clones, under 80% of which appear only once. Sequencing was performed on memory CD4+ T cells sorted from blood. Subset indicated: CD45RA-negative fraction. The receptor comes from a woman aged 25 to 39 in good health. This chain uses TRBV18 with TRBJ2-1; 10 bases agree with TRBD1. CDR3 bases: TGTGCCAGCTCACCACCGGAGGGACAGGGGATCGGGCAGTTCTTC. Translated, it gives CASSPPEGQGIGQFF.